The rows below give T cell receptor beta chains drawn from one sample of a study of blood T cell repertoires in COVID-19. Method: immunoSEQ multiplex PCR; TCRdb's copy keeps in-frame clones and lacks some. The sample records 21,000 or so clones, about nine tenths being singletons. The material sequenced was peripheral blood. The receptors here all came from a man between 45 and 60 years old with active COVID-19. CDR3s include the opening cysteine and the closing phenylalanine or tryptophan. Fields, in order: clone size, V gene, D gene, J gene, CDR3 DNA, CDR3 protein. D genes are given only for firm matches. Clone size is stated in some rows and not others, as once, few, many or a class when expanded.

abundance: -
v_gene: TRBV27
d_gene: -
j_gene: TRBJ1-5
CDR3nt: TGTGCCAGCAGTCCCTGGGGGGATAGCAATCAGCCCCAGCATTTT
CDR3aa: CASSPWGDSNQPQHF

abundance: -
v_gene: TRBV9
d_gene: TRBD2
j_gene: TRBJ2-3
CDR3nt: TGTGCCAGCAGCGTTACTAGCGTGGACACAGATACGCAGTATTTT
CDR3aa: CASSVTSVDTDTQYF

abundance: -
v_gene: TRBV7-9
d_gene: -
j_gene: TRBJ1-5
CDR3nt: TGTGCCAGCAGGCCTAACCCTACAGCCAACAATCAGCCCCAGCATTTT
CDR3aa: CASRPNPTANNQPQHF

abundance: -
v_gene: TRBV27
d_gene: -
j_gene: TRBJ2-5
CDR3nt: TGTGCCAGCAGTTTGACCTTTGACAGGAGCGAGACCCAGTACTTC
CDR3aa: CASSLTFDRSETQYF

abundance: -
v_gene: TRBV27
d_gene: TRBD1
j_gene: TRBJ1-1
CDR3nt: TGTGCCAGCAGTTTAATGGGACAGGGATCGCGAGCTTTCTTT
CDR3aa: CASSLMGQGSRAFF

abundance: -
v_gene: TRBV5-1
d_gene: TRBD2
j_gene: TRBJ2-7
CDR3nt: TGCGCCAGCAGCTTGGTTAAGGCGGGGGGACTACAATACGAGCAGTACTTC
CDR3aa: CASSLVKAGGLQYEQYF

abundance: -
v_gene: TRBV18
d_gene: -
j_gene: TRBJ1-2
CDR3nt: TGTGCCAGCTCCTCGGACAGTTCTAACTATGGCTACACCTTC
CDR3aa: CASSSDSSNYGYTF

abundance: -
v_gene: TRBV18
d_gene: -
j_gene: TRBJ1-2
CDR3nt: TGTGCCAGCTCGTACGCTAGCTATGGCTACACCTTC
CDR3aa: CASSYASYGYTF

abundance: -
v_gene: TRBV10-3
d_gene: -
j_gene: TRBJ1-5
CDR3nt: TGTGCCATCAGTGAACCAGATCAGCCCCAGCATTTT
CDR3aa: CAISEPDQPQHF

abundance: -
v_gene: TRBV7-9
d_gene: -
j_gene: TRBJ2-3
CDR3nt: TGTGCCAGCAGCCCACGTCGAGCAGGGGACCTCACAGATACGCAGTATTTT
CDR3aa: CASSPRRAGDLTDTQYF

abundance: few
v_gene: TRBV19
d_gene: -
j_gene: TRBJ2-2
CDR3nt: TGTGCCAGTACCCCCCGGGCCAGGGCGAACACCGGGGAGCTGTTTTTT
CDR3aa: CASTPRARANTGELFF

abundance: -
v_gene: TRBV7-8
d_gene: TRBD1
j_gene: TRBJ1-5
CDR3nt: TGTGCCAGCAGCTTAGACGGGACAGGGGGTCAGCCCCAGCATTTT
CDR3aa: CASSLDGTGGQPQHF

abundance: -
v_gene: TRBV11-2
d_gene: TRBD2
j_gene: TRBJ2-5
CDR3nt: TGTGCCAGCAGCTATGGACTAGAAGAGACCCAGTACTTC
CDR3aa: CASSYGLEETQYF

abundance: once
v_gene: TRBV2
d_gene: -
j_gene: TRBJ2-5
CDR3nt: TGTGCCTCCAGCAAGGAGCTGGCGGAGACCCAGTACTTC
CDR3aa: CASSKELAETQYF

abundance: -
v_gene: TRBV7-9
d_gene: TRBD2
j_gene: TRBJ2-2
CDR3nt: TGTGCCAGCAGCTTCCGGGGACTAGGAGCCTCCGGGGAGCTGTTTTTT
CDR3aa: CASSFRGLGASGELFF

abundance: once
v_gene: TRBV5-1
d_gene: -
j_gene: TRBJ1-1
CDR3nt: TGCGCCAGCAGGGGCGGGTGGCTGGGGATGAACACTGAAGCTTTCTTT
CDR3aa: CASRGGWLGMNTEAFF

abundance: -
v_gene: TRBV5-8
d_gene: TRBD1
j_gene: TRBJ1-1
CDR3nt: TGTGCCAGCAGCCCTAGACAGGGGAACACTGAAGCTTTCTTT
CDR3aa: CASSPRQGNTEAFF

abundance: -
v_gene: TRBV7-2
d_gene: TRBD1
j_gene: TRBJ1-4
CDR3nt: TGTGCCAGCAGCATTTTCGGGACAGGGGGCGAAAAACTGTTTTTT
CDR3aa: CASSIFGTGGEKLFF

abundance: -
v_gene: TRBV6-4
d_gene: TRBD2
j_gene: TRBJ2-1
CDR3nt: TGTGCCAGCAGTGACTCTAGCGGGGGGGCCAATGAGCAGTTCTTC
CDR3aa: CASSDSSGGANEQFF

abundance: -
v_gene: TRBV11-3
d_gene: -
j_gene: TRBJ2-1
CDR3nt: TGTGCCAGCAGGTCCGGCGGGCTTCAAGAATACAATGAGCAGTTCTTC
CDR3aa: CASRSGGLQEYNEQFF

abundance: few
v_gene: TRBV6-2/TRBV6-3
d_gene: TRBD2
j_gene: TRBJ2-1
CDR3nt: TGTGCCAGCAGTTATGATCGACTAGCGGGGTTCCTCCTCCATGAGCAGTTCTTC
CDR3aa: CASSYDRLAGFLLHEQFF

abundance: -
v_gene: TRBV7-9
d_gene: -
j_gene: TRBJ2-7
CDR3nt: TGTGCCAGCGACAGAGATAATTCCTACGAGCAGTACTTC
CDR3aa: CASDRDNSYEQYF

abundance: -
v_gene: TRBV12-3/TRBV12-4
d_gene: -
j_gene: TRBJ2-5
CDR3nt: TGTGCCAGCAGTTTCGCTCCTAGGGGGACCCAGTACTTC
CDR3aa: CASSFAPRGTQYF

abundance: -
v_gene: TRBV6-6
d_gene: -
j_gene: TRBJ1-5
CDR3nt: TGTGCCAGCAGTTACTCGAACGGGAATCAGCCCCAGCATTTT
CDR3aa: CASSYSNGNQPQHF

abundance: -
v_gene: TRBV5-1
d_gene: -
j_gene: TRBJ2-7
CDR3nt: TGCGCCAGCAGCTTCGGGGGTAAATACGAGCAGTACTTC
CDR3aa: CASSFGGKYEQYF

abundance: -
v_gene: TRBV21-1
d_gene: -
j_gene: TRBJ2-2
CDR3nt: TGTGCCAGCACCAAGACAGGGGGCTGTACCGGGGAGCTGTTTTTT
CDR3aa: CASTKTGGCTGELFF

abundance: -
v_gene: TRBV6-4
d_gene: TRBD2
j_gene: TRBJ2-1
CDR3nt: TGTGCCAGCAGTGAGATTAGCGGGGGGGGAGCCGTCTTC
CDR3aa: CASSEISGGGAVF

abundance: -
v_gene: TRBV11-1
d_gene: TRBD1
j_gene: TRBJ1-6
CDR3nt: TGTGCCAGCAGCTACCGACAGGGGGTAAGCTCACCCCTCCACTTT
CDR3aa: CASSYRQGVSSPLHF

abundance: -
v_gene: TRBV30
d_gene: -
j_gene: TRBJ1-5
CDR3nt: TGTGCCTGGAGACGAACGTCAGGGCCCCAGCATTTT
CDR3aa: CAWRRTSGPQHF